The clone carrying this T cell receptor beta chain was seen only a few times. TCRdb reanalysed the 5' RACE reads using MiXCR and keeps one entry per CDR3 protein. The profile covers a few hundred thousand distinct CDR3 sequences, with approximately 15% appearing a single time and around a fifth taken by the ten largest. The data originate from a study of T-cell memory formation after mild COVID-19. Trimming pared 1 base from V and 2 bases from J, leaving 9 bases between. There are 14 residues in the CDR3. CDR1 is DFQATT and CDR2 is SNEGSKA in the germline V gene (reference sequence). The chain links TRBV20-1 to TRBJ2-1; D possibly matches TRBD1 or TRBD2 (5 bases each). This sequence originates from a man aged 18 to 30 who had mild COVID-19 (a few samples of this study predate the infection). Cell type and time point are not known. Sequencing was performed on PBMCs or a T cell subset sorted from them (not recorded which). This CDR3 is CSARGGWTYNEQFF. The CDR3 nucleotides read TGCAGTGCTAGAGGGGGGTGGACCTACAATGAGCAGTTCTTC.